This T cell receptor beta chain was recorded in a study of OX40 agonist ivuxolimab in advanced cancers. Background for the entire study: Ivuxolimab was an agonistic, fully human IgG2 monoclonal antibody directed against OX40 (CD134), a costimulatory receptor. Intravenous ivuxolimab was administered to patients every 2 weeks at six dose levels: 0.01, 0.1, 0.3, 1.5, 3 and 10 mg/kg. Of the approximately 50 dose-escalation patients, hepatocellular carcinoma was present in about 20, melanoma in roughly 15, renal cell carcinoma in 9 and head and neck cancer in 9. In the dose-escalation cohort, 82.7% of patients were male, and the mean age was approximately 60 years with a range of about 20 to 90. Prior anti-PD-1, anti-PD-L1 or anti-CTLA-4 therapy was permitted, and checkpoint inhibitors had been received by about 37% of dose-escalation patients. Partial responses were achieved by three dose-escalation patients, of whom one had hepatocellular carcinoma and two had cutaneous melanoma. The purpose of peripheral TCRbeta sequencing was to test whether ivuxolimab changed TCR sequence diversity and led to clonal T-cell expansion. The paper covers the monotherapy dose-escalation part of the phase I ivuxolimab trial, which included N of about 50 patients.

Patients with a history of autoimmune disease or receiving systemic immunosuppression were excluded from the trial. Peripheral blood for TCR sequencing was collected from all dose cohorts at baseline, on cycle 4 day 1, and on cycle 7 day 1. Samples came from an open-label, multicenter, first-in-human phase I dose-escalation trial of ivuxolimab. The trial enrolled adults with locally advanced or metastatic head and neck squamous cell, hepatocellular, melanoma or renal cell carcinoma. CD4+ and CD8+ T cells were sorted separately from peripheral blood before TCR sequencing. Genomic DNA was extracted from sorted cells for sequencing of the TCRbeta CDR3 region. The immunoSEQ Assay was used to sequence the TCRbeta CDR3 regions. The clones in this table, taken by TCRdb from immuneACCESS, are in-frame only. Not every clone is retained; where verified, under half of the shortfall comes from an unresolved V gene, and the cause of the rest is unknown. A total of some 72,000 clones appear in this sample, more than 80% of them only once. About 0.51% of the sample lies in the top ten.

The CDR3 has 15 amino acids, counting the end cysteine and phenylalanine. Solely the CDR3 DNA is kept, with 45 bases framed from the first base. CDR1 is given as SGHTA and CDR2 as FQGNSA, both from the germline V gene. V trim: 5 bases; J trim: 1 base; unmatched bases: 5. Concerning this clone: The target of this receptor is not known. The record has no base qualities; no much larger clone is one base away.

Paper-wide results and their limitations: In partial responders in the 0.1-3.0 mg/kg groups, normalized peripheral clonal expansion was found to be among the lowest, especially among CD8+ T cells. After ivuxolimab, expanded clones were on average more numerous among CD8+ T cells than among CD4+ T cells. At doses of 0.1 to 3.0 mg/kg, clonal expansion of both CD4+ and CD8+ T cells in blood was seen between baseline and week 6. The antigen specificity of the clonally expanded peripheral T cells was not determined. Low levels of normalized T-cell clonal expansion were also seen in some patients who did not respond.

The chain links TRBV7-2 with TRBJ1-1; 9 middle bases align to TRBD1. The starting material was CD4+ or CD8+ T cells sorted from blood, obtained in a trial of the OX40 agonist ivuxolimab. The sequence derives from an adult with an advanced solid tumor such as melanoma, head and neck, liver or kidney cancer. DNA sequence: TGTGCCAGCAGCGGACAGGGGATTGGGAACACTGAAGCTTTCTTT. It translates as CASSGQGIGNTEAFF.